This is a list of T cell receptor beta chains from one sample in a study of blood T cell repertoires in COVID-19. Data came from immunoSEQ multiplex PCR; TCRdb stores just in-frame clones and leaves some out. The sample carries 65,000 to 75,000 clones, around nine tenths recorded once. Sequenced: peripheral blood. The receptors stem from a woman of 80 years or more with active or convalescent COVID-19. Both conserved end residues are part of each CDR3. Fields, in order: V gene, clone size, D gene, J gene, CDR3 protein, CDR3 DNA. D genes are given only for firm matches. Clone size is shown for a subset of rows, as once, few, many or a class of expanded clone.

>TRBV18|once|TRBD2|TRBJ2-3
CASSPSAGTSGLLADTQYF
TGTGCCAGCTCACCCTCTGCCGGGACTAGCGGACTGTTGGCAGATACGCAGTATTTT
>TRBV28|.|.|TRBJ2-1
CASSLYGVPPYNEQFF
TGTGCCAGCAGTTTATACGGGGTTCCTCCCTACAATGAGCAGTTCTTC
>TRBV6-1|.|TRBD1|TRBJ1-5
CASSGPGQGRIGNQPQHF
TGTGCCAGCAGTGGACCGGGACAGGGGAGGATTGGCAATCAGCCCCAGCATTTT
>TRBV20-1|once|.|TRBJ2-2
CSASLDTLTGELFF
TGCAGTGCTAGTTTGGACACCCTCACCGGGGAGCTGTTTTTT
>TRBV30|.|TRBD2|TRBJ2-5
CAWSEGLAGGPGETQYF
TGTGCCTGGAGTGAGGGACTAGCGGGGGGGCCGGGAGAGACCCAGTACTTC
>TRBV3-1/TRBV3-2|.|.|TRBJ1-1
CASSQEGGSDTEAFF
TGTGCCAGCAGCCAAGAGGGGGGGTCGGACACTGAAGCTTTCTTT
>TRBV5-1|.|TRBD1|TRBJ2-2
CASSLVTGGTGELFF
TGCGCCAGCAGCTTGGTGACAGGGGGCACCGGGGAGCTGTTTTTT
>TRBV19|.|.|TRBJ2-3
CASSIWGPDTDTQYF
TGTGCCAGTAGTATATGGGGGCCCGATACAGATACGCAGTATTTT
>TRBV7-2|.|TRBD2|TRBJ2-3
CASSLMVAGGTDTQYF
TGTGCCAGCAGCTTAATGGTAGCGGGGGGAACAGATACGCAGTATTTT
>TRBV7-8|.|.|TRBJ1-2
CASSQGHTNSNYGYTF
TGTGCCAGCAGCCAGGGACATACTAATTCTAACTATGGCTACACCTTC
>TRBV4-3|.|.|TRBJ2-1
CASSRQNGGEQFF
TGCGCCAGCAGCCGACAGAACGGGGGTGAGCAGTTCTTC
>TRBV29-1|.|.|TRBJ1-5
CSVSEGLLGNQPQHF
TGCAGCGTATCAGAGGGTTTACTAGGCAATCAGCCCCAGCATTTT
>TRBV2|.|.|TRBJ1-2
CASSELGQIYGYTF
TGTGCCAGCAGTGAGTTAGGACAGATCTATGGCTACACCTTC
>TRBV5-8|.|.|TRBJ1-1
CASSLVRSAFF
TGTGCCAGCAGCTTGGTACGGTCGGCTTTCTTT
>TRBV2|.|TRBD1|TRBJ1-5
CASKGQGNQPQHF
TGTGCCAGCAAAGGACAGGGGAATCAGCCCCAGCATTTT
>TRBV29-1|once|.|TRBJ2-7
CSVAQAYEQYF
TGCAGCGTTGCCCAGGCCTACGAGCAGTACTTC
>TRBV28|.|TRBD1|TRBJ1-1
CASSFPHGTGEAFF
TGTGCCAGCAGTTTCCCTCATGGGACAGGGGAAGCTTTCTTT
>TRBV5-6|once|TRBD1|TRBJ1-2
CASSPGQGAYGYTF
TGTGCCAGCAGCCCGGGACAGGGGGCTTATGGCTACACCTTC
>TRBV3-1/TRBV3-2|.|TRBD2|TRBJ2-7
CASSPPSGVREQYF
TGTGCCAGCTCCCCCCCTAGCGGGGTGAGGGAGCAGTACTTC
>TRBV7-2|.|.|TRBJ2-7
CASSLVAIGVSSYEQYF
TGTGCCAGCAGCTTGGTAGCTATAGGGGTAAGCTCCTACGAGCAGTACTTC
>TRBV7-2|.|TRBD2|TRBJ2-7
CASSLRTSGTYEQYF
TGTGCCAGCAGCTTAAGGACTAGCGGGACCTACGAGCAGTACTTC
>TRBV9|.|TRBD2|TRBJ2-1
CASSGTSRGNEQFF
TGTGCCAGCAGCGGGACTAGCCGGGGCAATGAGCAGTTCTTC
>TRBV12-3/TRBV12-4|.|TRBD1|TRBJ1-1
CASSDRDVAFF
TGTGCCAGCAGTGACAGGGATGTAGCTTTCTTT
>TRBV28|once|.|TRBJ1-4
CASSIQLTAPGEKLFF
TGTGCCAGCAGTATCCAGCTGACAGCCCCGGGTGAAAAACTGTTTTTT
>TRBV6-5|.|.|TRBJ1-4
CASSYVGAREKLFF
TGTGCCAGCAGTTACGTGGGGGCTCGAGAAAAACTGTTTTTT
>TRBV6-1|.|TRBD2|TRBJ2-3
CASSEGAGGGTDTQYF
TGTGCCAGCAGTGAAGGAGCGGGGGGGGGCACAGATACGCAGTATTTT
>TRBV7-6|.|.|TRBJ1-2
CASSPLLGANYGYTF
TGTGCCAGCAGCCCCCTTTTAGGGGCTAACTATGGCTACACCTTC
>TRBV3-1/TRBV3-2|.|TRBD2|TRBJ2-7
CASSLGGLASYEQYF
TGTGCCAGCAGCCTGGGCGGACTAGCCTCCTACGAGCAGTACTTC
>TRBV28|.|TRBD1|TRBJ1-4
CASRFNGQGSVLFF
TGTGCCAGCAGATTTAACGGACAGGGGTCAGTACTGTTTTTT
>TRBV30|.|TRBD1|TRBJ1-4
CAWSSGQGATNEKLFF
TGTGCCTGGAGTAGCGGACAGGGGGCAACTAATGAAAAACTGTTTTTT
>TRBV11-3|.|.|TRBJ2-2
CASSLDPSRGRTGELFF
TGTGCCAGCAGCTTAGATCCTAGCCGGGGTCGGACCGGGGAGCTGTTTTTT